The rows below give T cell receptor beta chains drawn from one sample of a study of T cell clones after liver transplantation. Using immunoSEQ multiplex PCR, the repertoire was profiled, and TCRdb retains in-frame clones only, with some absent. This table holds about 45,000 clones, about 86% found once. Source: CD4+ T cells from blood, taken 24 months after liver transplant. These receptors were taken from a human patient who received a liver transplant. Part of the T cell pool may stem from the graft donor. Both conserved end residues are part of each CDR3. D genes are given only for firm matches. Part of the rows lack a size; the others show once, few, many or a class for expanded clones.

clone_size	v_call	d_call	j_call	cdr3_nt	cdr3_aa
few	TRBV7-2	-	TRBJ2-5	TGTGCCAGCAGCATGCAGGCCGCGGACGTAGAGACCCAGTACTTC	CASSMQAADVETQYF
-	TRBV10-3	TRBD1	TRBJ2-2	TGTGCCATCGGGGCGGGACAGGGGCAGACCGGGGAGCTGTTTTTT	CAIGAGQGQTGELFF
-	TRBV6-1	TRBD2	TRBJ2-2	TGTGCCAGCAGTGCGGTAGCGGGGCACACCGGGGAGCTGTTTTTT	CASSAVAGHTGELFF
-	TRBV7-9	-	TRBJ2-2	TGTGCCAGCAGCTTAGTCGGGACCGCCGGGGAGCTGTTTTTT	CASSLVGTAGELFF
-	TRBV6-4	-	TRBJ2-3	TGTGCCAGCAGTGAGGGGCGGGCCCCGGGAGATACGCAGTATTTT	CASSEGRAPGDTQYF
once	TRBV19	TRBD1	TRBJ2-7	TGTGCCAGTAGTATTTGGGACAGGGCCCACGAGCAGTACTTC	CASSIWDRAHEQYF
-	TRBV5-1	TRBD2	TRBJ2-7	TGCGCCAGCAGTTTCCCTCCGGGGACTAGCGGTACCTACGAGCAGTACTTC	CASSFPPGTSGTYEQYF
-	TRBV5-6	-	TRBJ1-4	TGTGCCAGCAGCTCAGGGACGTTTAGCGCAACTAATGAAAAACTGTTTTTT	CASSSGTFSATNEKLFF
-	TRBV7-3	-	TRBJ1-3	TGTGCCAGCAGCACACGCTCTGGAAACACCATATATTTT	CASSTRSGNTIYF
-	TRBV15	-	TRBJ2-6	TGTGCCACCAGCAACTTTAAGAGTTCTGGGGCCAACGTCCTGACTTTC	CATSNFKSSGANVLTF
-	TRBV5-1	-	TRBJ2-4	TGCGCCAGCAGCTTGAAGGTTCCGAACATTCAGTACTTC	CASSLKVPNIQYF
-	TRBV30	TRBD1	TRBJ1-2	TGTGCCTGGGAAAGGGACAGGTCCGATGGCTACACCTTC	CAWERDRSDGYTF
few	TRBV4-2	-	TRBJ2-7	TGTGCCAGCAGCCAAGGAGCGCAGAGCTCCTACGAGCAGTACTTC	CASSQGAQSSYEQYF
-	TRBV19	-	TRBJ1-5	TGTGCCAGCAGCGGGGGTAGCAATCAGCCCCAGCATTTT	CASSGGSNQPQHF
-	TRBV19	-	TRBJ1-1	TGTGCCAGTAGACCCCCAGGGTCCACAGGAAAGAACACTGAAGCTTTCTTT	CASRPPGSTGKNTEAFF
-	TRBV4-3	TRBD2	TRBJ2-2	TGCGCCAGCAGCCAATACACCCCCGGGACTAGCGGGGGGGGCACCGGGGAGCTGTTTTTT	CASSQYTPGTSGGGTGELFF
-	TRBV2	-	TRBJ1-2	TGTGCCAGCAGGACGGGGGGAAATTATGGCTACACCTTC	CASRTGGNYGYTF
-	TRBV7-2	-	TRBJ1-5	TGTGCCAGCAGCATATACGGCAATCAGCCCCAGCATTTT	CASSIYGNQPQHF
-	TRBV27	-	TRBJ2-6	TGTGCCAGCAGTTTATCACGGAGGGGCTCTGGGGCCAACGTCCTGACTTTC	CASSLSRRGSGANVLTF
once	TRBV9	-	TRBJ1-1	TGTGCCAGCGGGAAAAGGGTCGGTGAAGCTTTCTTT	CASGKRVGEAFF